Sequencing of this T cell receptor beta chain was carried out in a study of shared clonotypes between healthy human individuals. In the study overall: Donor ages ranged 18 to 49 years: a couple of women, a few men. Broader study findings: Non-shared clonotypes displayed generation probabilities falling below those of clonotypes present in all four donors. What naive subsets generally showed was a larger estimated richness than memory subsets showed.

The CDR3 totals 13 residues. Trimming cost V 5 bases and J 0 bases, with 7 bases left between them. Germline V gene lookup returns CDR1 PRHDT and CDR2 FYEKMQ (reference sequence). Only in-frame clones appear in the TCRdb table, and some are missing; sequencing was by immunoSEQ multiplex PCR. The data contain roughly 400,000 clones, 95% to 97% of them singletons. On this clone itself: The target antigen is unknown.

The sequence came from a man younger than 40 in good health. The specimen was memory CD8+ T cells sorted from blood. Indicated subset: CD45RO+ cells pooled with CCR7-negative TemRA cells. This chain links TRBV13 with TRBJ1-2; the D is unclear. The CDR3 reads CASSQAPNYGYTF. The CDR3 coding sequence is TGTGCCAGCAGCCAGGCACCTAACTATGGCTACACCTTC. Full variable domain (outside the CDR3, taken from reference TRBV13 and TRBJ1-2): AAGVIQSPRHLIKEKRETATLKCYPIPRHDTVYWYQQGPGQDPQFLISFYEKMQSDKGSIPDRFSAQQFSDYHSELNMSSLELGDSALYFCASSQAPNYGYTFGSGTRLTVV.